The present T cell receptor (beta chain) was sequenced within a study of blood T cell repertoires in COVID-19. Germline CDR1 is SGHRS and CDR2 is YFSETQ. V lost 4 bases and J lost 0; bases outside the gene matches: 9. The CDR3 contains 17 residues. The assay was immunoSEQ multiplex PCR, and TCRdb's table has in-frame clones only and misses some. The repertoire holds some 220,000 clones, almost 85% seen once, with under 4.5% in the top ten. The sequence derives from a man aged 45 to 65 with acute or convalescent COVID-19. V and J are TRBV5-1 and TRBJ2-3; 9 bases match TRBD2. Sequenced material: peripheral blood. The CDR3 coding sequence is TGCGCCAGCAGCCCCGATCCTAGCGGGGTGAGCACAGATACGCAGTATTTT. This sequence encodes CASSPDPSGVSTDTQYF.